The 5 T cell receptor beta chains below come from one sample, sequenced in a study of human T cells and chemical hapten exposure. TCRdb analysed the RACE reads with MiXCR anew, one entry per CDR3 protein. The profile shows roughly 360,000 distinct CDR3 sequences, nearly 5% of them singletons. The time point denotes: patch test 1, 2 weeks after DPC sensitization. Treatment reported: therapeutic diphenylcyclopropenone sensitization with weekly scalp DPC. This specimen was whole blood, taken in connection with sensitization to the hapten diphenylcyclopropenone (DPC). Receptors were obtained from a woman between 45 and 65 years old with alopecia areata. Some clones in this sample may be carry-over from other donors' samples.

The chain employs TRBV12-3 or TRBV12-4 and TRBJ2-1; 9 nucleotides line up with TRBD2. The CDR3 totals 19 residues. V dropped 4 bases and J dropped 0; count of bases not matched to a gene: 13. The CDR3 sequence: CASSYRLLAGLSSYNEQFF. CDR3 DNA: TGTGCCAGCAGTTACCGCCTCCTAGCGGGATTGAGCTCCTACAATGAGCAGTTCTTC.

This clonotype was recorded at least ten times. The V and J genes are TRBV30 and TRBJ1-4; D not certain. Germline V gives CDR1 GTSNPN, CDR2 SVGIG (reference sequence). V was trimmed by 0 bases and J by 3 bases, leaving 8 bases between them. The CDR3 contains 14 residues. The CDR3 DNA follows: TGTGCCTGGAGTGTGGGGTCGGCTAATGAAAAACTGTTTTTT. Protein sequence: CAWSVGSANEKLFF.

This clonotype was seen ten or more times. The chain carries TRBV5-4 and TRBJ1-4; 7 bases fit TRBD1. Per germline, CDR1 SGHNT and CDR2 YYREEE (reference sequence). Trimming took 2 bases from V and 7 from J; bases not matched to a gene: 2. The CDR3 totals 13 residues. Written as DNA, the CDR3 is TGTGCCAGCAGCTTCGACAGGGCTGAAAAACTGTTTTTT. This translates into CASSFDRAEKLFF.

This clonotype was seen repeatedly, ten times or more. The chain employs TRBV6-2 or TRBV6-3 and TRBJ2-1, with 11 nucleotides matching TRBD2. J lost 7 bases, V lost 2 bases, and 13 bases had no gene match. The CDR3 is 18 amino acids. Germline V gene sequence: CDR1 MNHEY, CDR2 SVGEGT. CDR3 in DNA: TGTGCCAGCAGTTACGCAGAATTTCGGCTAGCGGGAGGTAATGAGCAGTTCTTC. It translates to CASSYAEFRLAGGNEQFF.

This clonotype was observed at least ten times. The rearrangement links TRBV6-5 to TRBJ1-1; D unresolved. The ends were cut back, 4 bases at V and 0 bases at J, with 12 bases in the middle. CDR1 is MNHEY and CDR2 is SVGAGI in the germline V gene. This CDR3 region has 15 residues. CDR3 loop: CASSSVRSLNTEAFF. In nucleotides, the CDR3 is TGTGCCAGCAGTTCCGTCAGGTCCCTGAACACTGAAGCTTTCTTT.